This TCR beta chain is from a study of OX40 agonist ivuxolimab in advanced cancers. Background on the study: Given to patients was ivuxolimab, an agonistic anti-OX40 (CD134) antibody. Study-wide findings and caveats: Partial responders treated at 0.1-3.0 mg/kg exhibited clonal expansion among the lowest measured.

Method: immunoSEQ multiplex PCR; TCRdb's copy keeps in-frame clones and lacks some. The data show about 31,000 clones, about 85% seen once. The V gene lost 1 base and the J gene lost 2 bases, with 18 bases spanning the gap. This CDR3 has 17 residues. Germline assignment: CDR1 SQVTM and CDR2 ANQGSEA. Turning to this clone: Antigen specificity is unknown.

The sequence was collected from an adult with an advanced solid tumor such as melanoma, head and neck, liver or kidney cancer. Sample: CD4+ or CD8+ T cells sorted from blood, taken in a trial of the OX40 agonist ivuxolimab. This chain uses TRBV29-1 with TRBJ2-4; the D is unclear. The CDR3 nucleotides are TGCAGCGTTGAAGGAAGTACAGTCGGCTGGTCCAAAAACATTCAGTACTTC. It translates to CSVEGSTVGWSKNIQYF. The variable domain in full, completed from reference TRBV29-1 and TRBJ2-4, reads SAVISQKPSRDICQRGTSLTIQCQVDSQVTMMFWYRQQPGQSLTLIATANQGSEATYESGFVIDKFPISRPNLTFSTLTVSNMSPEDSSIYLCSVEGSTVGWSKNIQYFGAGTRLSVL.